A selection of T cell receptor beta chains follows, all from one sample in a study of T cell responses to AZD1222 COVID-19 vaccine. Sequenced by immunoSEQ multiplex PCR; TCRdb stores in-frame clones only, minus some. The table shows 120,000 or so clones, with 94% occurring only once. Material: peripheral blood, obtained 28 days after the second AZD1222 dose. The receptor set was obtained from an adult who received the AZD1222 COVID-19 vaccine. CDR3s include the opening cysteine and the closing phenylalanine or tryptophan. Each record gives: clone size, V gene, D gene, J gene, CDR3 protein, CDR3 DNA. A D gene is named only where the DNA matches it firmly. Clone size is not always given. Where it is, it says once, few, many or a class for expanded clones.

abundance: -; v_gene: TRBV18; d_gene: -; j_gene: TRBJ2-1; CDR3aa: CASSPASRQTYNEQFF; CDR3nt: TGTGCCAGCTCACCAGCCTCTCGACAGACCTACAATGAGCAGTTCTTC
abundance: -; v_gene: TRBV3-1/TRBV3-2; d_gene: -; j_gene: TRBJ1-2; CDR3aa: CASSQGGRSNYGYTF; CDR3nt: TGTGCCAGCAGCCAAGGGGGCAGATCTAACTATGGCTACACCTTC
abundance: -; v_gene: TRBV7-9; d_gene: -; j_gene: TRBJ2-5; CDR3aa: CASSLQGIGGETQYF; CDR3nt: TGTGCCAGCAGCTTACAGGGGATAGGGGGGGAGACCCAGTACTTC
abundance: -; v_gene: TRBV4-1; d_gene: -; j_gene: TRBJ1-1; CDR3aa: CASSQVLNTEAFF; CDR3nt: TGCGCCAGCAGCCAAGTATTGAACACTGAAGCTTTCTTT
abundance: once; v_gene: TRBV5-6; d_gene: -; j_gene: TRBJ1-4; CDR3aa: CASSLGQGNGLNEKLFF; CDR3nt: TGTGCCAGCAGTCTCGGGCAGGGGAACGGACTTAATGAAAAACTGTTTTTT
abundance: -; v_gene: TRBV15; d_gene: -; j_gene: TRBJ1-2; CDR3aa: CATSSRRGDPLGYTF; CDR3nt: TGTGCCACCAGCTCCCGGCGGGGGGACCCCCTTGGCTACACCTTC
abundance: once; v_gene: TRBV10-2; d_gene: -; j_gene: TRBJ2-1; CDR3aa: CASSELSNEQFF; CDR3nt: TGCGCCAGCAGTGAGTTGAGCAATGAGCAGTTCTTC
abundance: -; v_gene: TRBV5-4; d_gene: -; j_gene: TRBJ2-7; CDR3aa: CASSPRVGPLSYEQYF; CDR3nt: TGTGCCAGCAGCCCGCGTGTCGGGCCCCTCTCCTACGAGCAGTACTTC
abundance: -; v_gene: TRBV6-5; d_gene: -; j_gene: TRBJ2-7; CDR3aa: CASSPGRSYEQYF; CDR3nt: TGTGCCAGCAGTCCGGGAAGATCCTACGAGCAGTACTTC
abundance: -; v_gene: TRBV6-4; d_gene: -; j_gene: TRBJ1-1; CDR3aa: CASRSSRGSNTEAFF; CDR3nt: TGTGCCAGCAGGAGTTCAAGGGGGAGTAACACTGAAGCTTTCTTT
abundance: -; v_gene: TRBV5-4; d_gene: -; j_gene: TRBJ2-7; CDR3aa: CASSLVSGAEEQYF; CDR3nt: TGTGCCAGCAGCTTGGTCTCAGGGGCGGAGGAGCAGTACTTC
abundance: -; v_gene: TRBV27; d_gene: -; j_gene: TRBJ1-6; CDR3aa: CASSRRGEVALHF; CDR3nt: TGTGCCAGCAGTAGACGCGGGGAAGTAGCCCTCCACTTT
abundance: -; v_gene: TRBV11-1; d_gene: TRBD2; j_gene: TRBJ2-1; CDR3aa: CASSLGWEGLNEQFF; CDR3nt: TGTGCCAGCAGCTTGGGGTGGGAGGGCCTTAATGAGCAGTTCTTC
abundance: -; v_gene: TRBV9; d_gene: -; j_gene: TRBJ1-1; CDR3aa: CASTVLHQLTEAFF; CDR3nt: TGTGCCAGCACCGTCCTGCACCAGCTCACTGAAGCTTTCTTT
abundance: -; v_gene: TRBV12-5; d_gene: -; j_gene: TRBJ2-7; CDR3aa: CASGSNPRQGRSYEQYF; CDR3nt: TGTGCTAGTGGTTCGAACCCTCGGCAGGGTCGGTCGTACGAGCAGTACTTC
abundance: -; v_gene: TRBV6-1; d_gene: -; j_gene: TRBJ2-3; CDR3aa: CASSEGYPSTDTQYF; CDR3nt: TGTGCCAGCAGTGAAGGCTACCCGAGCACAGATACGCAGTATTTT
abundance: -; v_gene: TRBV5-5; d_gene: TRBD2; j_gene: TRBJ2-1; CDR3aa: CASSFLLLLAGGGNEQFF; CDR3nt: TGTGCCAGCAGCTTCCTTTTGCTCTTAGCGGGAGGAGGAAATGAGCAGTTCTTC
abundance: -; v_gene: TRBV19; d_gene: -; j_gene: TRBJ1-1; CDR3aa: CASRTGNTEAFF; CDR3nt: TGTGCCAGTAGGACAGGGAACACTGAAGCTTTCTTT
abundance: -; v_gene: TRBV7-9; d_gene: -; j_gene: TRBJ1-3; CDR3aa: CASSLGLGRTPGNTIYF; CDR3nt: TGTGCCAGCAGCTTAGGTCTCGGACGGACGCCCGGAAACACCATATATTTT
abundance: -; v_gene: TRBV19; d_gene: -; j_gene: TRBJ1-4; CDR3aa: CASSPAGTGGMKLFF; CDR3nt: TGTGCCAGTAGTCCTGCCGGGACGGGGGGAATGAAACTGTTTTTT
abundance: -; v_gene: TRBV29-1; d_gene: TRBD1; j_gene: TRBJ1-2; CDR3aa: CSVEQGASGYTF; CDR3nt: TGCAGCGTTGAACAGGGGGCCAGTGGCTACACCTTC
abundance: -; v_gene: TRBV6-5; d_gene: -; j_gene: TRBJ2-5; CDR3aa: CASRRRGAGETQYF; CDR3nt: TGTGCCAGCAGGAGACGGGGGGCGGGAGAGACCCAGTACTTC
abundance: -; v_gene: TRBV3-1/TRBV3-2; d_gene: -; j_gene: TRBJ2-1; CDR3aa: CASSQDYSLNEQFF; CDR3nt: TGTGCCAGCAGCCAAGACTACTCTTTAAATGAGCAGTTCTTC
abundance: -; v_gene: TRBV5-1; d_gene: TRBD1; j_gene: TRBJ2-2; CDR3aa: CASSRRTGDTGELFF; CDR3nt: TGCGCCAGCAGCCGAAGGACAGGGGATACCGGGGAGCTGTTTTTT
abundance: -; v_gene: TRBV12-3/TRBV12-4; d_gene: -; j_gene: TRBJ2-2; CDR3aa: CASTRGPGELFF; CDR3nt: TGTGCCAGCACTAGGGGTCCCGGGGAGCTGTTTTTT
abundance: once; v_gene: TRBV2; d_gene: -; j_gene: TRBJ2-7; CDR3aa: CASTPPLGTGILPVYEQYF; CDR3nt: TGTGCCAGCACCCCCCCTCTAGGTACAGGGATTCTTCCTGTCTACGAGCAGTACTTC
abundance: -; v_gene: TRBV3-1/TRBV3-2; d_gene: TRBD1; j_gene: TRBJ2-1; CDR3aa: CASSHGTVRGEQFF; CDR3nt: TGTGCCAGCAGCCACGGGACAGTACGGGGTGAGCAGTTCTTC
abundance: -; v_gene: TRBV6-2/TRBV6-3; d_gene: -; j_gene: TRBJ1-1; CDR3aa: CASSYWYGGKDSEAFF; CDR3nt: TGTGCCAGCAGTTACTGGTATGGCGGGAAGGATTCTGAAGCTTTCTTT
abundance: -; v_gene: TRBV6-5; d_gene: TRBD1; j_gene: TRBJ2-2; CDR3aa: CASRGQRSGELFF; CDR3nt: TGTGCCAGCAGGGGACAGCGTTCCGGGGAGCTGTTTTTT
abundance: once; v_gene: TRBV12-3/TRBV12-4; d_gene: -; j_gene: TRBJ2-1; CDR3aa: CASSQGTYNEQFF; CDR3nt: TGTGCCAGCAGTCAGGGTACTTACAATGAGCAGTTCTTC
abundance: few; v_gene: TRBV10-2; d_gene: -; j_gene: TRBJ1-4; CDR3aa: CASSDGQYAEKLFF; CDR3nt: TGCGCCAGCAGTGACGGTCAATACGCGGAAAAACTGTTTTTT
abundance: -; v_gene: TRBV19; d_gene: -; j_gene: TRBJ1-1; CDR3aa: CASASTVNTEAFF; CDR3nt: TGTGCCAGTGCATCGACAGTCAACACTGAAGCTTTCTTT
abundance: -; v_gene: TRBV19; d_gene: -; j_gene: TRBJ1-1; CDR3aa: CASSIGNFGLNTEAFF; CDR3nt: TGTGCCAGTAGTATAGGGAATTTCGGCCTGAACACTGAAGCTTTCTTT
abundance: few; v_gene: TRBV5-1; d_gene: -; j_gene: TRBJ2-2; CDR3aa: CASSLSQVPTGELFF; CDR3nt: TGCGCCAGCAGCTTGTCACAAGTCCCCACCGGGGAGCTGTTTTTT
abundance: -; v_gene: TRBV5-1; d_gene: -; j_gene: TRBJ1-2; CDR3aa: CASSLEQGYGYTF; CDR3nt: TGCGCCAGCAGCTTGGAACAGGGTTACGGCTACACCTTC
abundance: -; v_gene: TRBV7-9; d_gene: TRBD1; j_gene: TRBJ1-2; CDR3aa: CASSLGVRDSRPNYGYTF; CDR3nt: TGTGCCAGCAGCTTAGGGGTCCGGGACAGCCGTCCTAACTATGGCTACACCTTC
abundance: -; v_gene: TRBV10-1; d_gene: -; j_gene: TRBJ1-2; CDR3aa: CASSESVGMLTF; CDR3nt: TGCGCCAGCAGTGAGTCGGTGGGAATGCTCACCTTC
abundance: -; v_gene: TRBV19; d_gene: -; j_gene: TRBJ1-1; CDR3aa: CASSGWQMNTEAFF; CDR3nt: TGTGCCAGTAGTGGTTGGCAGATGAACACTGAAGCTTTCTTT
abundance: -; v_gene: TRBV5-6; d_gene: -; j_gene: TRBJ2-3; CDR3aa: CASSPTDRYFTSTDTQYF; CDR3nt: TGTGCCAGCAGCCCAACAGACAGATATTTTACTAGCACAGATACGCAGTATTTT
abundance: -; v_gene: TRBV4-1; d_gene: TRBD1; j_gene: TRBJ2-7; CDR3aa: CASSQGARGRNEQYF; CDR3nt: TGCGCCAGCAGCCAAGGCGCCAGGGGGCGAAACGAGCAGTACTTC
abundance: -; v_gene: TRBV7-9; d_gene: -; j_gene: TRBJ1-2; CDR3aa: CASSLQGEYSQNYGYTF; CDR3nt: TGTGCCAGCAGCTTACAGGGAGAGTACTCCCAAAACTATGGCTACACCTTC
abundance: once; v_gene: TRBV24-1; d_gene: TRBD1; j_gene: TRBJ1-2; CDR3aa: CATSDFATGVRGYTF; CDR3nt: TGTGCCACCAGTGATTTCGCGACAGGGGTACGAGGCTACACCTTC
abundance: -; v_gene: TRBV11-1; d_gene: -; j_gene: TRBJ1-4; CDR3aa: CASSLGRTGEKLFF; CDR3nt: TGTGCCAGCAGCCTCGGACGGACTGGTGAAAAACTGTTTTTT
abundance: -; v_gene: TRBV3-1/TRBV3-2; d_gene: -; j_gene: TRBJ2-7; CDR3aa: CASSQEPAVLTYEQYF; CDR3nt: TGTGCCAGCAGCCAAGAACCGGCAGTCCTAACCTACGAGCAGTACTTC
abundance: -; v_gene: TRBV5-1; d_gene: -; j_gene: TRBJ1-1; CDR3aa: CASSLEVLNTEAFF; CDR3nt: TGCGCCAGCAGCTTGGAAGTCTTGAACACTGAAGCTTTCTTT
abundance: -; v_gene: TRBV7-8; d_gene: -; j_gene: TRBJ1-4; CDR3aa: CASRRRGAEGEKLFF; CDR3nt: TGTGCCAGCAGGCGCAGAGGGGCTGAGGGTGAAAAACTGTTTTTT
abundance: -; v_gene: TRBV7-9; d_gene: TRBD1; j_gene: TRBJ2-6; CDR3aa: CASSLNRGHGANVLTF; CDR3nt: TGTGCCAGCAGCTTAAACAGGGGACATGGGGCCAACGTCCTGACTTTC
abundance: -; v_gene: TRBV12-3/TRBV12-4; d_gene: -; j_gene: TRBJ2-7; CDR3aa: CASSFEGVYEQYF; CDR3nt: TGTGCCAGCAGTTTTGAGGGTGTCTACGAGCAGTACTTC